The sequence of this TCR beta chain was determined in a study of technical replicates of blood from four donors. The CDR3 runs 14 residues. Germline CDR1 reads SGHRS; CDR2 reads YFSETQ. The V gene lost 2 bases and the J gene lost 8 bases, with 11 bases spanning the gap. The repertoire was sequenced with immunoSEQ multiplex PCR; TCRdb's copy has only in-frame clones and lacks some. The repertoire includes about 84,000 clones, about 97% of them detected once, and 0.18% sits in the top ten. The TCR comes from a human donor in good health. The chain links TRBV5-1 to TRBJ1-6; TRBD1 might be the D (6 bases). Sequenced: T cells isolated from PBMCs. The CDR3 is CASSLQGFDSPLHF. The DNA of the CDR3 is TGCGCCAGCAGCTTACAGGGATTTGATTCACCCCTCCACTTT.